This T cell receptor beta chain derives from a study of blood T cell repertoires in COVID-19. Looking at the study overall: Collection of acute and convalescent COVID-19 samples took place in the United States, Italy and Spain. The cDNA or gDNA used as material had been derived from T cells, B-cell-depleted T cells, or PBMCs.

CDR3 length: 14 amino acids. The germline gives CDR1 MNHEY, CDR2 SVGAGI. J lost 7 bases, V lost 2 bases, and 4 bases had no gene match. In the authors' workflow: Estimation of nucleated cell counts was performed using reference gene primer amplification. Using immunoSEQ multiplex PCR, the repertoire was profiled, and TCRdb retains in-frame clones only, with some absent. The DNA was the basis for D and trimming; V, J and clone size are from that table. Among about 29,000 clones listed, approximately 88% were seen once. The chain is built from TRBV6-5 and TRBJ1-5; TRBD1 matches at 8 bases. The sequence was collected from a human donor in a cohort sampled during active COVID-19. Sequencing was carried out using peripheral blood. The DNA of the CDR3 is TGTGCCAGCAGTTACGGGACAGGTCAACAGCCCCAGCATTTT. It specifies CASSYGTGQQPQHF.